Listed below are T cell receptor beta chains from one sample, sequenced in a study of human T cells and chemical hapten exposure. TCRdb reprocessed the RACE reads with MiXCR, giving one entry per CDR3 protein. The sample holds about 380,000 distinct CDR3 sequences; 5.1% are singletons and the top ten take just over 2.5%. This material consisted of whole blood, taken in connection with sensitization to the hapten diphenylcyclopropenone (DPC). These receptors came from a woman in her 50s with alopecia areata. Some clones in this sample may be carry-over from other donors' samples. Each CDR3 is given with its conserved first and last residue. D genes are given only for firm matches. The size of a clone is reported for some rows only, either as once, few or many, or as a class for expanded clones.

J,D,V,size,DNA,CDR3
TRBJ2-3,-,TRBV29-1,many,TGCAGCCATCCTGGACAGCTCACAGATACGCAGTATTTT,CSHPGQLTDTQYF
TRBJ2-6,-,TRBV6-2/TRBV6-3,many,TGTGCCAGCCGGACTCTCGGGGCCAACGTCCTGACTTTC,CASRTLGANVLTF
TRBJ2-7,TRBD2,TRBV7-9,-,TGTGCCAGCAGCCTAAGGACTAGCGGGATCGACGAGCAGTACTTC,CASSLRTSGIDEQYF
TRBJ2-1,-,TRBV5-1,-,TGCGCCAGCAACCCCGGCCGGGGTTCCCCTTGGGAGCAGTTCTTC,CASNPGRGSPWEQFF
TRBJ1-1,-,TRBV12-3/TRBV12-4,many,TGTGCCAGCAGTTTAGACAGATACACTGAAGCTTTCTTT,CASSLDRYTEAFF
TRBJ2-7,-,TRBV29-1,many,TGCAGCGTTGTAACCTCAGTCGGCTTGGGGACGTGGGACGAGCAGTACTTC,CSVVTSVGLGTWDEQYF
TRBJ1-5,-,TRBV7-8,-,TGTGCCAGCAGCCCCCACCCCTGGACGTTAGATAGCAATCAGCCCCAGCATTTT,CASSPHPWTLDSNQPQHF
TRBJ2-7,TRBD1,TRBV7-9,many,TGTGCCAGCAGCCCCCGGGACAGGGGGGTCGGAGAGCAGTACTTC,CASSPRDRGVGEQYF
TRBJ2-1,TRBD2,TRBV12-3/TRBV12-4,many,TGTGCCAGCAGTACGGGACTAGGAGAACTTGAGCAGTTCTTC,CASSTGLGELEQFF
TRBJ1-6,TRBD1,TRBV6-1,few,TGTGCCAGCAGCCTAACAGGGGTGGATTCACCCCTCCACTTT,CASSLTGVDSPLHF
TRBJ2-3,-,TRBV11-2,many,TGTGCCAGCAGCCCAGGTCCCAGGCAGCGGTTCACAGATACGCAGTATTTT,CASSPGPRQRFTDTQYF